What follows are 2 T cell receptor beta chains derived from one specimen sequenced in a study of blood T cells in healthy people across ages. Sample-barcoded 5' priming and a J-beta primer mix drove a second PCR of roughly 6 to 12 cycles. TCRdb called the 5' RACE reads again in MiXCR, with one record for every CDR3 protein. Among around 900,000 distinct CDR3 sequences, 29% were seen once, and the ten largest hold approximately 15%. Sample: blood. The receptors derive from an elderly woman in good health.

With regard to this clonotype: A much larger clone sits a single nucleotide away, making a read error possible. This CDR3 is CASSSSRLAGHNEQYF. CDR3 nucleotides: TGTGCCAGCAGTTCCTCCAGACTAGCGGGCCACAATGAGCAGTACTTC. The chain joins TRBV28 to TRBJ2-1, with TRBD2 matching over 10 bases. The last part of the DNA fits TRBJ2-7 better; the J call may be wrong. Per germline, CDR1 MDHEN and CDR2 SYDVKM. CDR3 length: 16 amino acids.

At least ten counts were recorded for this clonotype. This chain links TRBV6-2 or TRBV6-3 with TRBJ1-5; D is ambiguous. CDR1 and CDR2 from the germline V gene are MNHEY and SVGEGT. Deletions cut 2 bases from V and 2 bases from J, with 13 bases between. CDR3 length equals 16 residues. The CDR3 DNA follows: TGTGCCAGCAGTTACCGCCTGAGGAGGGGCAATCAGCCCCAGCATTTT. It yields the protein CASSYRLRRGNQPQHF.